A selection of T cell receptor beta chains follows, all from one sample in a study of cytomegalovirus exposure and HLA in healthy donors. Some clones are missing from TCRdb's copy, which holds only in-frame ones; the method was immunoSEQ multiplex PCR. The sample carries some 150,000 clones, approximately 61% recorded once. Material: PBMCs. The receptors stem from a woman between 40 and 50 years old in good health and CMV-seronegative. Each CDR3 is given without its conserved first and last residue. Only part of the rows carry a size: once, few, many, or a class if the clone is expanded.

clone_size: .; v_call: TRBV29-1; j_call: TRBJ1-1; cdr3_length: 10; cdr3_aa: SAGTVNTEAF
clone_size: .; v_call: TRBV28; j_call: TRBJ1-1; cdr3_length: 12; cdr3_aa: ASSLYQGITEAF
clone_size: .; v_call: TRBV4-1; j_call: TRBJ1-6; cdr3_length: 12; cdr3_aa: ASSRDIYNSPLH
clone_size: .; v_call: TRBV28; j_call: TRBJ2-3; cdr3_length: 12; cdr3_aa: ASSWDSSGDTQY
clone_size: few; v_call: TRBV29-1; j_call: TRBJ2-2; cdr3_length: 16; cdr3_aa: SVAPYWTGSVDTGELF
clone_size: .; v_call: TRBV5-1; j_call: TRBJ1-1; cdr3_length: 11; cdr3_aa: ASSASGTGMRA
clone_size: .; v_call: TRBV28; j_call: TRBJ1-1; cdr3_length: 13; cdr3_aa: ASMPMAREYTEAF
clone_size: .; v_call: TRBV4-2; j_call: TRBJ1-1; cdr3_length: 9; cdr3_aa: ASSQGVEAF
clone_size: .; v_call: TRBV4-2; j_call: TRBJ2-3; cdr3_length: 15; cdr3_aa: ASSRVARDYQKDTQY
clone_size: .; v_call: TRBV2; j_call: TRBJ2-7; cdr3_length: 12; cdr3_aa: ATITGTGGNEQY
clone_size: .; v_call: TRBV19; j_call: TRBJ1-1; cdr3_length: 12; cdr3_aa: ASTRAGVSSEAF
clone_size: .; v_call: TRBV4-1; j_call: TRBJ1-1; cdr3_length: 11; cdr3_aa: ASSQRQGTEAF
clone_size: .; v_call: TRBV10-3; j_call: TRBJ2-2; cdr3_length: 14; cdr3_aa: AISRQGIANTGELF
clone_size: few; v_call: TRBV28; j_call: TRBJ1-5; cdr3_length: 15; cdr3_aa: ASRFSRDRVSQRPQH
clone_size: .; v_call: TRBV18; j_call: TRBJ1-5; cdr3_length: 14; cdr3_aa: ASSLFDRGNNQPQH
clone_size: .; v_call: TRBV6-1; j_call: TRBJ1-6; cdr3_length: 11; cdr3_aa: ASGTEGNSPLH
clone_size: once; v_call: TRBV4-1; j_call: TRBJ1-3; cdr3_length: 13; cdr3_aa: ASSPGTVSGNTIY
clone_size: few; v_call: TRBV19; j_call: TRBJ1-1; cdr3_length: 14; cdr3_aa: ASSPGDRSRGTEAF
clone_size: .; v_call: TRBV7-9; j_call: TRBJ1-3; cdr3_length: 12; cdr3_aa: ASSLGQPSGTIY
clone_size: .; v_call: TRBV5-1; j_call: TRBJ2-7; cdr3_length: 11; cdr3_aa: ASTDGPGDEQY